The clone carrying this T cell receptor beta chain turned up a few times. Its matching antigen is unknown. The sample is drawn from a study of OX40 agonist ivuxolimab in advanced cancers. About the research overall: Patients received ivuxolimab, an agonistic anti-OX40 (CD134) antibody. Antecedent anti-PD-1, anti-PD-L1 or anti-CTLA-4 therapy was permissible, with around 41% having received some.

Study-level findings and limits: Not determined was the antigen specificity of the expanded peripheral T cells.

Trimming took off 0 bases at V and 4 bases at J, with 2 bases between the two ends. This CDR3 comprises 11 residues. Germline CDR1 and CDR2: SGHRS and YFSETQ. This table comes from immunoSEQ multiplex PCR, and its TCRdb copy is limited to in-frame clones, with some not included. The sample contains 65,000 to 100,000 clones, around 94% of which appear only once. J is TRBJ2-7 and V is TRBV5-1; D unresolved. The receptor was derived from an adult with an advanced solid tumor such as melanoma, head and neck, liver or kidney cancer. The source was CD4+ or CD8+ T cells sorted from blood, collected in a trial of the OX40 agonist ivuxolimab. The CDR3 is CASSLGYEQYF. In DNA form, the CDR3 reads TGCGCCAGCAGCTTGGGGTACGAGCAGTACTTC. The entire variable domain, with the rest obtained from reference TRBV5-1 and TRBJ2-7, is as follows: KAGVTQTPRYLIKTRGQQVTLSCSPISGHRSVSWYQQTPGQGLQFLFEYFSETQRNKGNFPGRFSGRQFSNSRSEMNVSTLELGDSALYLCASSLGYEQYFGPGTRLTVT.